Presented here are 14 T cell receptor beta chains from one specimen sequenced in a study of high-grade serous ovarian cancer treatment subgroups. Here immunoSEQ multiplex PCR was the method, and the copy in TCRdb shows in-frame clones only, minus some. This sample has some 33,000 clones, with roughly 83% found just once. Tumor samples were taken before definitive surgery or chemotherapy. The sequenced sample was tumor tissue. The origin of the receptors is a human donor with high-grade serous ovarian cancer.

The chain links TRBV10-2 to TRBJ2-7; D remains unclear. V was pared by 8 bases and J by 2 bases, with 13 bases between. This CDR3 is built from 13 residues. From germline, CDR1 is WSHSY and CDR2 SAAADI. CDR3 coding DNA: TGCGCCAGCCGGCAGGTGGGCCCCTACGAGCAGTACTTC. Translated, it gives CASRQVGPYEQYF.

A single count supports this clone. The J gene is TRBJ2-7, the V gene TRBV28; D unresolved. The CDR3 covers 13 residues. CDR1 and CDR2 from the germline V gene are MDHEN and SYDVKM. Between the trimmed V and J ends, which lost 4 bases and 6 bases, there was a span of 13 bases. In nucleotides, the CDR3 is TGTGCCAGCAGTTCGATCCGCCGGCGCGAGCAGTACTTC. As protein: CASSSIRRREQYF.

The V and J genes are TRBV19 and TRBJ2-5, with 14 bases lining up with TRBD2. The germline gives CDR1 LNHDA, CDR2 SQIVND (reference sequence). The V gene end was trimmed by 5 bases and the J gene end by 3 bases; junction bases not matched to a gene: 14. The CDR3 totals 19 residues. CDR3 amino acids: CASSPGTSGSLGPEETQYF. The CDR3 region has the DNA TGTGCCAGTAGTCCCGGGACTAGCGGGAGTTTGGGGCCCGAAGAGACCCAGTACTTC.

The chain is built from TRBV28 and TRBJ2-7, with 10 bases aligning to TRBD2. CDR3 length equals 17 residues. The germline V gene has CDR1 MDHEN and CDR2 SYDVKM. V dropped 3 bases and J dropped 2; count of bases not matched to a gene: 10. The CDR3 nucleotides read TGTGCCAGCAGTTTCAGGGCTAGCGGGAGATCAGCCTACGAGCAGTACTTC. It codes for CASSFRASGRSAYEQYF.

This sequence joins TRBV7-3 and TRBJ2-3, with 7 positions matching TRBD2. J was trimmed by 3 bases and V by 5 bases; bases with no gene match: 8. Germline CDR1 is SGHTA and CDR2 is FQGTGA. The CDR3 runs to 15 residues. CDR3 residues: CASSPTGGSTDTQYF. The CDR3 DNA is TGTGCCAGCAGCCCGACGGGCGGGAGTACAGATACGCAGTATTTT.

This sequence joins TRBV4-1 and TRBJ2-2, with 9 bases identical to TRBD1. Looked up from germline, CDR1 is MGHRA and CDR2 is YSYEKL. V trimming: 3 bases; J trimming: 7 bases; junction bases outside the gene matches: 21. The CDR3 sequence is 20 residues long. The CDR3 reads CASSHPQGSGTGLTVGELFF. CDR3 nucleotides: TGCGCCAGCAGCCATCCGCAGGGGAGCGGGACAGGGCTAACTGTCGGGGAGCTGTTTTTT.

The chain couples TRBV27 to TRBJ2-3; no firm D call. CDR1 is MNHEY, CDR2 SMNVEV, per germline (reference sequence). The germline V and J ends were trimmed by 4 bases and 1 base, with 15 bases remaining between them. The CDR3 is 16 residues long. CDR3 nucleotides: TGTGCCAGCAGTTCCGATTTAGCACTCGGCACAGATACGCAGTATTTT. This gives the protein CASSSDLALGTDTQYF.

The J gene is TRBJ2-7, the V gene TRBV29-1; no firm D call. V was cut by 6 bases and J by 0 bases, with 12 bases left in between. The germline V gene encodes CDR1 SQVTM and CDR2 ANQGSEA. The CDR3 is 13 residues long. The DNA for the CDR3 is TGCAGCGTAATTCCCGTGGGCTCCTACGAGCAGTACTTC. Encoded protein: CSVIPVGSYEQYF.

V is TRBV7-2 and J is TRBJ1-2, with D unclear. Germline loops: CDR1 SGHTA, CDR2 FQGNSA. Between the trimmed V and J ends, which lost 6 bases and 5 bases, there was a span of 10 bases. The CDR3 runs 12 residues. CDR3 in DNA: TGTGCCAGCAGTTCGTCCCTATATGGCTACACCTTC. Its protein is CASSSSLYGYTF.

The chain recombines TRBV5-1 with TRBJ1-1; the D is unclear. V lost 0 bases to trimming and J lost 2 bases, with 17 bases between them. Germline V gene data show CDR1 as SGHRS and CDR2 as YFSETQ. The CDR3 extends over 17 amino acids. DNA of the CDR3: TGCGCCAGCAGCTTGGCAGTGGTTTGGGCGGAAAACACTGAAGCTTTCTTT. It codes for CASSLAVVWAENTEAFF.

V usage is TRBV4-2 and J usage is TRBJ2-4, with 11 bases aligning to TRBD1. CDR3 size: 19 residues. Germline assignment: CDR1 LGHNA and CDR2 YNFKEQ. V dropped 5 bases and J dropped 5; count of bases not matched to a gene: 17. CDR3 nucleotide sequence: TGTGCCAGCAGCTATGCCCCGGGACAGGGGGGTTTCGTGGAAAACATTCAGTACTTC. This encodes CASSYAPGQGGFVENIQYF.

The chain employs TRBV30 and TRBJ1-2; no definite D call. V lost 2 bases to trimming and J lost 2 bases, with 6 bases between them. Germline V gene data show CDR1 as GTSNPN and CDR2 as SVGIG (reference sequence). The CDR3 totals 12 residues. The CDR3 loop is CAWSKANYGYTF. For the CDR3, the DNA is TGTGCCTGGAGTAAAGCGAACTATGGCTACACCTTC.

V gene TRBV29-1 combines with J gene TRBJ1-1; D is unclear. The CDR3 has 14 amino acids. V was trimmed by 0 bases and J by 8 bases, leaving 16 bases between them. From germline, CDR1 is SQVTM and CDR2 ANQGSEA. The CDR3 nucleotides are TGCAGCGTTGAAGATCCCGTGAGAGGCGAGGAAGCTTTCTTT. Encoded protein: CSVEDPVRGEEAFF. The full variable domain, completed using reference TRBV29-1 and TRBJ1-1, is SAVISQKPSRDICQRGTSLTIQCQVDSQVTMMFWYRQQPGQSLTLIATANQGSEATYESGFVIDKFPISRPNLTFSTLTVSNMSPEDSSIYLCSVEDPVRGEEAFFGQGTRLTVV.

The chain employs TRBV7-9 and TRBJ1-3, with 7 bases identical to TRBD1. The CDR3 totals 17 residues. J gave up 0 bases and V 1 base, and 6 bases lay outside the gene matches. CDR1 and CDR2 (germline): SEHNR, FQNEAQ (reference sequence). The CDR3 DNA is TGTGCCAGCAGCTTAGTGGACAGGCCAGACTCTGGAAACACCATATATTTT. Its translation is CASSLVDRPDSGNTIYF. Full variable domain (outside the CDR3, taken from reference TRBV7-9 and TRBJ1-3): DTGVSQNPRHKITKRGQNVTFRCDPISEHNRLYWYRQTLGQGPEFLTYFQNEAQLEKSRLLSDRFSAERPKGSFSTLEIQRTEQGDSAMYLCASSLVDRPDSGNTIYFGEGSWLTVV.